This T cell receptor (beta chain) was identified during a study of T cells in Graves' hyperthyroidism and ophthalmopathy (dated by TCRdb to between 2018 and 2021). Regarding the complete study: To identify TCR V-J signatures that set the groups apart, the researchers used a discovery cohort of 100 patients, made up of roughly 45 with Graves' ophthalmopathy and about 59 with stable Graves' hyperthyroidism. Once sampling was done, hyperthyroidism patients were given methimazole at a starting dose of 30 mg daily, whereas ophthalmopathy patients were given high-dose intravenous methylprednisolone. The study also compared thyroid tissue and blood T-cell repertoires from five or six Graves' hyperthyroidism patients. Whether ophthalmopathy could be predicted prospectively was tested in an independent validation cohort made up of under 20 hyperthyroidism patients plus 17 patients who later progressed to ophthalmopathy. The 100 or so discovery patients were randomly split 7:3 into training and test sets. TCR Vbeta CDR3 sequencing of 120 to 150 peripheral blood samples (approximately 44 ophthalmopathy, 75 hyperthyroidism and roughly 17 progressor patients) is reported in the paper. Beyond this particular receptor, the publication reports: Ophthalmopathy was separated from stable hyperthyroidism by a 13 V-J signature model, with approximately 85% sensitivity and 81% to 82% specificity obtained in cross-validation and 80%/75% obtained in testing. Sample size was not statistically predetermined, and investigators were not blinded to group allocation. Most expanded thyroid clonotypes (frequency above 0.001) were also found in blood, which suggests that blood repertoires may mirror thyroid immune responses. In validation, progression to ophthalmopathy was predicted by the model with around 71% sensitivity and around 75% specificity, a median of around 6.5 months before onset.

Germline trimming: 5 bases from V, 6 bases from J; junction bases outside gene matches: 4. The germline V gene gives CDR1 as MNHEY and CDR2 as SVGAGI. There are 13 amino acids in the CDR3, from cysteine to phenylalanine inclusive. The entry retains the CDR3 DNA only, 39 bases that are in frame from base 1. Amplification of TCR beta CDR3 regions was carried out from RNA transcripts. The first round of RT-PCR for the TCR CDR3 was performed with the HTBI primer set and the Qiagen OneStep RT-PCR kit. A second multiplex PCR round built the libraries, followed by size selection and purification. Libraries were sequenced paired-end with 100 bp reads on an Illumina HiSeq2000. On the study's bioinformatics: SOAPnuke was used to process the raw data, throwing out any read that contained adapters or uncalled bases, had a mean Phred below 15, or lacked an exact constant-primer or identifier match. High-quality paired reads were merged with COPE v1.2.5, and unique nucleotide sequences were defined as clonotypes. Clonotypes were aligned to IMGT TRBV, TRBD and TRBJ reference segments using MiTCR v1.1. The analysis included only V-J combinations with a frequency above 0.0001, which together covered 99% to 99.2% of the repertoires. The TCS score was defined as the ratio of F50 (clonal expansion) to E x V (chaos), calculated using BLOSUM62-based TCRdist between CDR3 peptides within each V-J. Welch's t-statistics and random forest reduced around 520 V-J features to under 15, which were used in a naive Bayes classifier (R e1071). Thyroid-blood repertoire similarity was quantified with the Morisita-Horn index. Using fastp trimming at Q25 and MiXCR clonotype assembly, TCRdb reanalyzed the public sequencing data and kept in-frame beta chains. Rows with a matching CDR3 protein are joined into one entry that keeps the most common DNA and genes. TCRdb, not the original authors, processed these V and J calls. In all, the sample holds approximately 100,000 distinct CDR3 sequences, and around 40% of those were seen once. Roughly a tenth of the sample is in the top ten clones.

This clonotype was found many times. Its target antigen remains unknown. Base quality data are lacking; no much larger clone is found one base away. Stable Graves' hyperthyroidism was defined as the absence of progression to ophthalmopathy over 18 months of follow-up. Hyperthyroidism patients were newly diagnosed, had a disease duration of under 2 months, and were aged 18 to 65 years. Exclusion was applied to patients with uncontrolled infections, other autoimmune diseases, pregnancy or lactation. Diagnoses were established on the basis of clinical symptoms, serum thyroxine and TRAb, thyroid ultrasound, and orbital computed tomography. Total RNA was extracted using Trizol reagent, and RNA quality was assessed on an Agilent 2100 Bioanalyzer.

The TCR was taken from a woman aged 25 to 39 with Graves' hyperthyroidism. This chain is built from TRBV6-5 and TRBJ2-7, with 10 middle bases fitting TRBD1. Sequencing input: peripheral blood or thyroid tissue (not recorded which). The CDR3 corresponds to CASSPGTGAEQYF. DNA sequence: TGTGCCAGCAGTCCCGGGACAGGGGCCGAGCAGTACTTC.